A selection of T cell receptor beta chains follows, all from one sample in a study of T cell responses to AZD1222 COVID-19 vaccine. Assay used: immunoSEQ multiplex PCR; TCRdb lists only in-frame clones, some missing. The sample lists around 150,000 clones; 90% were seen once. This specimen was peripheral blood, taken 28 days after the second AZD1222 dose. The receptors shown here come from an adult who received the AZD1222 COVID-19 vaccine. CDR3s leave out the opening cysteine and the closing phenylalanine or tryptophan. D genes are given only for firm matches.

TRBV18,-,ASSPPSRRNTEAF
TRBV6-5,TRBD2,ASRVSGRNEQF
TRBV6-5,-,ASSYLDSTYEQY
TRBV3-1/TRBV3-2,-,ASSQDSTVYEQY
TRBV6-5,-,ASSEGISNQPQH
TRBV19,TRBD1,ASSRTGGLGYT
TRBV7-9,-,ASSLGGQPEAF
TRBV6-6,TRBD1,ASSFGTATNEKLF
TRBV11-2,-,ASSLVAGVGRAF
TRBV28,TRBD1,ASSSRQGARQPQH
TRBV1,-,TSSQDKVGSNYGYT
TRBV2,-,ATKTGVVSYEQY
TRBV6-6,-,ASSYLGLNHEKLF
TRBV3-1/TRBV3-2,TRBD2,ASTRGLAGSGAYEQY
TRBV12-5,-,ASGEDLRQF
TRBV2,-,ASSERQSYEQY
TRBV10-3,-,AISESRGSSGNTIY
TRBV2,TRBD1,ATRQGTEAF
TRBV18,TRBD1,ASSPRTGKGEQF
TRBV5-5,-,ASSPGPMGGYEQY
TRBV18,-,ASSTRTKDEFQETQY
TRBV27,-,ASSLSPRREPQH
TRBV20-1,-,SASKRDNEQF
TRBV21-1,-,ASSIRGPAKNIQY
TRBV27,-,ASSPGLETYRDQPQH
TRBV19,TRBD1,ASSLTGWETQY
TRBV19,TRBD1,ASRPLTGGAGDTEAF
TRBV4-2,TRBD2,ASSQGASGPPNEQF
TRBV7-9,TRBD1,ASSPQQGRNTEAF
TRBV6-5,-,ASSYWGGVTETQY